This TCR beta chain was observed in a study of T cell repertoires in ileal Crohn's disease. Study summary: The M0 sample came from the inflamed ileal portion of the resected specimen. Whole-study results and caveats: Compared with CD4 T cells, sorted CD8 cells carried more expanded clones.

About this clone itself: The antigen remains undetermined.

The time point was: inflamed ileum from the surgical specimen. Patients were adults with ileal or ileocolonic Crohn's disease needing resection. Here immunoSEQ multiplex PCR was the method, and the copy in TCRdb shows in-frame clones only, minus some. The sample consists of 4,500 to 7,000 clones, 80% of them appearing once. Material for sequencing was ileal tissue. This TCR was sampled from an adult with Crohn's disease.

The CDR3: CASKARTTDTQYF. In DNA, the CDR3 is TGCGCCAGCAAGGCCAGGACTACAGATACGCAGTATTTT. The rearrangement joins TRBV5-1 to TRBJ2-3; D is perhaps TRBD2 (5 bases). This CDR3 comprises 13 residues. V was shortened by 6 bases and J by 3 bases, with 11 bases between the two germline ends. The germline V gene has CDR1 SGHRS and CDR2 YFSETQ.